This T cell receptor beta chain is drawn from a study of T cell responses to AZD1222 COVID-19 vaccine (dated by TCRdb to about 2021). A note on the overall study: TCR sequencing covered fewer than 250 trial participants: roughly 200 given two doses of AZD1222 and 26 given two doses of MenACWY control vaccine. Trial participants were enrolled into age subgroups of 18-55, 56-69 and 70-plus years, which contained 148, 28 and 57 TCR-sequenced participants, respectively.

As for this clone: The specificity of this receptor is unknown. No much larger clone is present one base from it, and per-base qualities are unavailable.

The CDR3 regions of human TCRbeta chains were subjected to immunosequencing. Under the source paper's analysis protocol: Repertoire TCRs were checked for matches against a reference library of SARS-CoV-2-specific TCRs that had been generated using the MIRA antigen-specificity platform. Breadth meant the fraction of unique TCRs that were SARS-CoV-2-associated, whereas depth meant the fraction of total T cells that were SARS-CoV-2-associated. Using the MIRA data, each spike-specific TCR was assigned both to the spike region to which the TCR was reactive and to a CD4 or CD8 class. Log10-transformed breadth and depth values were compared by one-way ANOVA with Sidak's multiple comparisons tests. TCRdb's version of the immuneACCESS table is confined to in-frame rearrangements and falls short of the full clone set. An unresolved V gene accounts for under half of the shortfall where checked; the remainder is of unknown origin. V, J and clone size were drawn from that table, and D and trimming were deduced from the DNA. The sample table contains 150,000 or so clones; only one count was recorded for about 90% of them. The ten largest clones take up approximately 5.9% of the sample.

Reading the label with the study, this specimen's time point is: about 28 days (+/-7) after the second vaccine dose. AZD1222 recipients given second doses at about 4 weeks or at about 12 weeks were pooled, since spike-specific TCR depth and breadth were not found to differ between the two schedules. Samples from vaccinated people were obtained from the UK trials COV001 and COV002, which included a single-blind randomized controlled phase 2/3 trial of AZD1222 (ChAdOx1 nCoV-19) in healthy adults. Trial participant PBMC samples were collected at day 0 and day 28 after the second dose for TCRbeta chain sequencing. Study-wide conclusions, independent of this receptor: Spike-specific TCR breadth and depth rose significantly after two AZD1222 doses compared with day 0 and with MenACWY recipients. No day 14 peak-response samples were available, so repertoires were characterized only after the peak T cell response. CD4 TCRs associated with the vaccine covered the entire spike protein, and the dominant responses were in regions 160-218 and 743-854. The 56-69-year group was small, and its depth increase did not reach significance, likely because of low power. Conclusions about previously exposed vaccinees are limited because only 5 or 6 AZD1222 recipients were SARS-CoV-2 seropositive at baseline. Most participants were white British and females outnumbered males, and the authors suggested that clonal diversity may have been underestimated. Reportedly, almost half of the unique spike-specific TCRs recognized epitopes lying outside the regions that are mutated in the B.1.351 and B.1.1.7 variants.

Germline trimming: 4 bases from V, 6 bases from J; junction bases outside gene matches: 11. The germline V gene encodes CDR1 MNHEY and CDR2 SMNVEV (reference sequence). Measured from the cysteine to the phenylalanine, the CDR3 is 15 residues long. Here the CDR3 DNA is all that survives: 45 bases in frame from base 1. The chain employs TRBV27 and TRBJ1-2; 7 nucleotides in the junction match TRBD1. Specimen: peripheral blood, collected 28 days after the second AZD1222 dose. This clonotype was obtained from an adult who received the AZD1222 COVID-19 vaccine. The CDR3: CASSYSGTDSDGYTF. The DNA sequence is TGTGCCAGCAGTTATAGCGGGACAGATTCCGATGGCTACACCTTC.